This paragraph covers one TCR beta chain sequence. The data were taken from a study of technical replicates of blood from a few donors. The assay was immunoSEQ multiplex PCR, and TCRdb's table has in-frame clones only and misses some. Of approximately 81,000 clones detected, about 81% appear once; the ten largest clones hold about 4%. This CDR3 has 14 amino acids. Per germline, CDR1 SEHNR and CDR2 FQNEAQ (reference sequence). Trimming cost V 1 base and J 8 bases, with 12 bases left between them. This chain joins TRBV7-9 and TRBJ1-3; D perhaps matches TRBD1 (5 bases). This clonotype was sampled from a human donor in good health. Some clones in this sample may be carry-over from other donors' samples. Material for sequencing was PBMCs. CDR3 sequence: CASSLGRDGDTIYF. The CDR3 DNA follows: TGTGCCAGCAGCTTAGGCAGGGATGGGGACACCATATATTTT. Together with reference TRBV7-9 and TRBJ1-3, the CDR3 gives the full variable domain: DTGVSQNPRHKITKRGQNVTFRCDPISEHNRLYWYRQTLGQGPEFLTYFQNEAQLEKSRLLSDRFSAERPKGSFSTLEIQRTEQGDSAMYLCASSLGRDGDTIYFGEGSWLTVV.